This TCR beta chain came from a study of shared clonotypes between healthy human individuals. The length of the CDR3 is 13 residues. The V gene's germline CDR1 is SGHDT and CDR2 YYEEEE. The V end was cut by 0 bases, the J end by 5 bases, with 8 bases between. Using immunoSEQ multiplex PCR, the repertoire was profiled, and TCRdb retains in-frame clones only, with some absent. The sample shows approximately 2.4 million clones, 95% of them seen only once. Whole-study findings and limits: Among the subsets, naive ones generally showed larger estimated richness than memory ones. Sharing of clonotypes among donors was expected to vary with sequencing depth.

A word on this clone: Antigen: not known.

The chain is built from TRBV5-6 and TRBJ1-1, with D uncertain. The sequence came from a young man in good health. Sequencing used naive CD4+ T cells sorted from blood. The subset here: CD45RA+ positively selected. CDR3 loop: CASSLGAGTEAFF. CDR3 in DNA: TGTGCCAGCAGCTTGGGGGCTGGTACTGAAGCTTTCTTT.